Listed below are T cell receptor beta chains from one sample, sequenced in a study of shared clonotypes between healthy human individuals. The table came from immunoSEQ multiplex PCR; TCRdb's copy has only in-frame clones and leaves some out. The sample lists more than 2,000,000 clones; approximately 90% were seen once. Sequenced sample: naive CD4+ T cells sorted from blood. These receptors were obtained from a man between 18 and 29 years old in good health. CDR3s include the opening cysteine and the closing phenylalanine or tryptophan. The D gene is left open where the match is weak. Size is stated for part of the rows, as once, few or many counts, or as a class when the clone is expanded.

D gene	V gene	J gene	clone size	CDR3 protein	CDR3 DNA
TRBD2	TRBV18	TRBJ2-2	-	CASSPREAPNTGELFF	TGTGCCAGCTCACCCCGGGAGGCCCCTAACACCGGGGAGCTGTTTTTT
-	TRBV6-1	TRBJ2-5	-	CASSVTGTRVQETQYF	TGTGCCAGCAGTGTAACCGGGACCCGAGTTCAAGAGACCCAGTACTTC
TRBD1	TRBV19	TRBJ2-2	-	CASRRDRVRTGELFF	TGTGCCAGCAGGAGGGACAGGGTACGAACCGGGGAGCTGTTTTTT
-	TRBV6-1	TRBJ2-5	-	CASSEAPILKTQYF	TGTGCCAGCAGTGAAGCTCCAATCTTGAAGACCCAGTACTTC
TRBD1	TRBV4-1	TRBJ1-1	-	CASSQDHRGDTEAFF	TGCGCCAGCAGCCAAGATCACAGGGGTGACACTGAAGCTTTCTTT
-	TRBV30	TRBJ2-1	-	CAWNGEANNEQFF	TGTGCCTGGAACGGGGAGGCGAACAATGAGCAGTTCTTC
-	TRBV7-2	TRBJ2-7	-	CASRSAGATYEQYF	TGTGCCAGCAGGTCGGCGGGCGCCACCTACGAGCAGTACTTC
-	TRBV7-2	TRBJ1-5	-	CASSLLTGSNQPQHF	TGTGCCAGCAGCTTATTGACAGGTAGCAATCAGCCCCAGCATTTT
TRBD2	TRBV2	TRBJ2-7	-	CASSPLTSGSYEQYF	TGTGCCAGCAGCCCTTTGACTAGCGGGAGTTACGAGCAGTACTTC
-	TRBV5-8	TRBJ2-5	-	CASSLSGTGPQETQYF	TGTGCCAGCAGCTTGTCGGGGACCGGGCCTCAAGAGACCCAGTACTTC
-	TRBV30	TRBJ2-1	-	CASRETLKNEQFF	TGTGCCTCCAGGGAAACCCTAAAGAATGAGCAGTTCTTC
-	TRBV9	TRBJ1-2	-	CASSTDPSNYGYTF	TGTGCCAGCAGCACCGACCCGTCTAACTATGGCTACACCTTC
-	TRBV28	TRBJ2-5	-	CASSLSTGHYQETQYF	TGTGCCAGCAGTTTATCTACAGGGCACTACCAAGAGACCCAGTACTTC
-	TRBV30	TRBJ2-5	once	CAWSPSQGQQETQYF	TGTGCCTGGAGTCCTTCACAGGGACAACAAGAGACCCAGTACTTC
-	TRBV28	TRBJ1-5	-	CASADSDQPQHF	TGTGCCAGCGCCGACAGCGATCAGCCCCAGCATTTT
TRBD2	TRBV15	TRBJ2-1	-	CATGRGNEQFF	TGTGCCACCGGGCGGGGGAATGAGCAGTTCTTC
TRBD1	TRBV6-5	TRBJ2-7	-	CASSYLTGAEQYF	TGTGCCAGCAGTTACTTAACAGGGGCCGAGCAGTACTTC
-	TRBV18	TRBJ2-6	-	CASSPWANVLTF	TGTGCCAGCTCACCCTGGGCCAACGTCCTGACTTTC
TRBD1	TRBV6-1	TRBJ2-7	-	CASSEEWTGIHEQYF	TGTGCCAGCAGTGAAGAATGGACAGGGATCCACGAGCAGTACTTC
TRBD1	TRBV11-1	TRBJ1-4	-	CASSSWDSSNEKLFF	TGTGCCAGCAGCTCCTGGGACAGTAGTAATGAAAAACTGTTTTTT
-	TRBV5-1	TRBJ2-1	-	CASSSMEQRRSNEQFF	TGCGCCAGCAGCTCGATGGAACAACGGAGATCGAATGAGCAGTTCTTC
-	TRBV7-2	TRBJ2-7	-	CASSLVSTYEQYF	TGTGCCAGCAGCTTAGTATCGACCTACGAGCAGTACTTC
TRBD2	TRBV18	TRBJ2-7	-	CASARGSAYEQYF	TGTGCCAGCGCGCGGGGGTCCGCCTACGAGCAGTACTTC
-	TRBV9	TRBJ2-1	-	CASSVVRAPYNEQFF	TGTGCCAGCAGCGTAGTGAGGGCGCCCTACAATGAGCAGTTCTTC
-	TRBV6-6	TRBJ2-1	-	CASSYLPNEQFF	TGTGCCAGCAGTTACTTACCCAATGAGCAGTTCTTC
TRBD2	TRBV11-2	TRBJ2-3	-	CASGRLAGENTDTQYF	TGTGCCAGCGGCCGACTAGCGGGGGAGAACACAGATACGCAGTATTTT
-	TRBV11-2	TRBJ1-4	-	CASSLALGGRGEKLFF	TGTGCCAGCAGCTTAGCGCTAGGGGGAAGGGGTGAAAAACTGTTTTTT
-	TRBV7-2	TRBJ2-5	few	CASSPTLETQYF	TGTGCCAGCAGCCCGACTCTAGAGACCCAGTACTTC
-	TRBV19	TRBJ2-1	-	CASSIANNEQFF	TGTGCCAGTAGTATAGCCAATAATGAGCAGTTCTTC
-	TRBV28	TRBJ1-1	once	CASRPPKIPLNTEAFF	TGTGCCAGCCGACCCCCGAAGATCCCCCTGAACACTGAAGCTTTCTTT
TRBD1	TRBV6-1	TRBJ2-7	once	CASSETGRDRGSYEQYF	TGTGCCAGCAGTGAGACGGGGCGGGACAGGGGTTCCTACGAGCAGTACTTC
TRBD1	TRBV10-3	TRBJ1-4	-	CAISDIDRGGEKLFF	TGTGCCATCAGTGACATCGACAGGGGGGGAGAAAAACTGTTTTTT
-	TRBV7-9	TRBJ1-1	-	CASSLAFRPEAFF	TGTGCCAGCAGCTTAGCTTTTAGGCCTGAAGCTTTCTTT
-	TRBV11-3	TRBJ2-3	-	CASSLGSKGSADTQYF	TGTGCCAGCAGCTTAGGGTCCAAAGGCAGCGCAGATACGCAGTATTTT
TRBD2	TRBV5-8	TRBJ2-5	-	CASRSGTSFKETQYF	TGTGCCAGCAGATCCGGGACTAGCTTCAAAGAGACCCAGTACTTC
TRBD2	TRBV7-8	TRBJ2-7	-	CASSPTTGGGSLEQYF	TGTGCCAGCAGCCCCACCACGGGGGGAGGGTCTTTAGAGCAGTACTTC
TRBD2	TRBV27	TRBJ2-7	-	CASSPLSGRATYEQYF	TGTGCCAGCAGTCCGCTTAGCGGGAGGGCCACCTACGAGCAGTACTTC
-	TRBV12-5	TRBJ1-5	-	CASAGGDKNQPQHF	TGTGCTAGTGCCGGAGGGGACAAGAATCAGCCCCAGCATTTT
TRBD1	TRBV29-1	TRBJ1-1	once	CSAGRDSMNTEAFF	TGCAGCGCTGGCCGGGACAGTATGAACACTGAAGCTTTCTTT
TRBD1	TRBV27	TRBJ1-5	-	CASRRTGANNQPQHF	TGTGCCAGTCGAAGGACAGGGGCCAACAATCAGCCCCAGCATTTT
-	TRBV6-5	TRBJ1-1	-	CASSYPSTDEAFF	TGTGCCAGCAGTTACCCGAGTACTGATGAAGCTTTCTTT
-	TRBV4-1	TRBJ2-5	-	CASSQDFPTRKETQYF	TGCGCCAGCAGCCAAGATTTTCCGACGCGCAAAGAGACCCAGTACTTC
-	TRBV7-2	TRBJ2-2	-	CASSQTNTGELFF	TGTGCCAGCAGCCAGACGAACACCGGGGAGCTGTTTTTT
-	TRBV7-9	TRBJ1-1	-	CASSLAGTMNTEAFF	TGTGCCAGCAGCTTAGCGGGAACAATGAACACTGAAGCTTTCTTT
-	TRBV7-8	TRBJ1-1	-	CASSLERSTEAFF	TGTGCCAGCAGCTTAGAAAGGTCCACTGAAGCTTTCTTT
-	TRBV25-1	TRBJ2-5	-	CASSDHLQETQYF	TGTGCCAGCAGTGACCACCTGCAAGAGACCCAGTACTTC
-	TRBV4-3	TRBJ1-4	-	CASSQQGRDGEKLFF	TGCGCCAGCAGCCAACAGGGCAGGGACGGAGAAAAACTGTTTTTT
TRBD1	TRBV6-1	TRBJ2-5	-	CASSEVGQGRETQYF	TGTGCCAGCAGTGAAGTAGGACAGGGTAGGGAGACCCAGTACTTC
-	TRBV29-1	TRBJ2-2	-	CSVDRGPTGELFF	TGCAGCGTTGACCGGGGGCCGACCGGGGAGCTGTTTTTT
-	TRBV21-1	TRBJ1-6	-	CASSKASSEGSPLHF	TGTGCCAGCAGCAAAGCGTCGAGTGAGGGATCACCCCTCCACTTT
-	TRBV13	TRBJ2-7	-	CASSLSPKTGSYEQYF	TGTGCCAGCAGCTTATCGCCTAAGACAGGCTCCTACGAGCAGTACTTC